This is a list of T cell receptor beta chains from one sample in a study of CD8 T cells in ankylosing spondylitis. TCRdb recomputed calls from the 5' RACE reads with MiXCR, one row per CDR3 protein. The table lists around 320,000 distinct CDR3 sequences, more than 20% of them singletons. The sequenced material came from blood, either unsorted or a sorted T cell fraction (not recorded which). These receptors all stem from a female donor with ankylosing spondylitis or in good health (not recorded which). CDR3s include the opening cysteine and the closing phenylalanine or tryptophan. A D gene is named only where the DNA matches it firmly. Size is omitted from some rows. Given values are once, few, many or a class for expanded clones.

d_gene: .
v_gene: TRBV6-1
abundance: once
j_gene: TRBJ2-2
CDR3nt: TGTGCCAGCAGAGGGGGTAACGGGGAGCTGTTTTTT
CDR3aa: CASRGGNGELFF

d_gene: TRBD1
v_gene: TRBV5-1
abundance: .
j_gene: TRBJ2-3
CDR3nt: TGCGCCAGCAGCGGGGGGACAGGGACATTAGACCAGCAGTATTTT
CDR3aa: CASSGGTGTLDQQYF

d_gene: .
v_gene: TRBV19
abundance: once
j_gene: TRBJ2-3
CDR3nt: TGTGCCAGTAGTTCACGGTCCACAGTTACGCAGTATTTT
CDR3aa: CASSSRSTVTQYF

d_gene: TRBD2
v_gene: TRBV7-2
abundance: .
j_gene: TRBJ2-5
CDR3nt: TGTGCCAGCAGCTTAATGGCTAGCGGGACCGGGGAGACCCAGTACTTC
CDR3aa: CASSLMASGTGETQYF

d_gene: .
v_gene: TRBV20-1
abundance: many
j_gene: TRBJ2-2
CDR3nt: TGCAGTGCTGCAGGGGCCGGGGAGCTGTTTTTT
CDR3aa: CSAAGAGELFF

d_gene: TRBD2
v_gene: TRBV6-5
abundance: .
j_gene: TRBJ2-1
CDR3nt: TGTGCCAGCAGTTACGCTAGCGGGAGGGCCCGTAGGAATGAGCAGTTCTTC
CDR3aa: CASSYASGRARRNEQFF

d_gene: .
v_gene: TRBV6-5
abundance: few
j_gene: TRBJ1-1
CDR3nt: TGTGCCAGCAGTTACTCGATTGGACCCGGGGTGAACACTGAAGCTTTCTTT
CDR3aa: CASSYSIGPGVNTEAFF

d_gene: .
v_gene: TRBV29-1
abundance: few
j_gene: TRBJ1-4
CDR3nt: TGCAGCGTACGCGCCGCAACTAATGAAAAACTGTTTTTT
CDR3aa: CSVRAATNEKLFF

d_gene: .
v_gene: TRBV24-1
abundance: .
j_gene: TRBJ2-1
CDR3nt: TGTGCCACCAGTGATTTTTTGCCGAGCTCCTACAATGAGCAGTTCTTC
CDR3aa: CATSDFLPSSYNEQFF

d_gene: .
v_gene: TRBV4-2
abundance: .
j_gene: TRBJ2-2
CDR3nt: TGTGCCAGCAGCCAAGCCGTTGACGGGAAGAACACCGGGGAGCTGTTTTTT
CDR3aa: CASSQAVDGKNTGELFF

d_gene: .
v_gene: TRBV4-3
abundance: .
j_gene: TRBJ2-1
CDR3nt: TGCGCCAGCAGCCAAGAGAAAGGCTACAAGAAAAATGAGCAGTTCTTC
CDR3aa: CASSQEKGYKKNEQFF